The present T cell receptor (beta chain) was sequenced within a study of cytomegalovirus exposure and HLA in healthy donors. Study findings and constraints: Immune exposure information comprised only CMV serostatus. Analysis was performed later, and it showed HLA-associated TCR beta chains to be more clonally expanded than equally common others. The authors listed about 170 TCR beta chains as cytomegalovirus-associated.

Use of 60 Vbeta and 13 Jbeta primers characterized the PCR. Profiled with immunoSEQ multiplex PCR; TCRdb holds only in-frame clones, not every one. This sample has some 150,000 clones, with less than 80% found just once. The germline V gene has CDR1 SGHNT and CDR2 YYREEE (reference sequence). This CDR3 region has 19 residues. Unmatched junction bases numbered 13, after V lost 1 base and J lost 4 bases. Of note for this clone: What it binds is unknown.

This clonotype was sampled from a man aged 35-49 years in good health and CMV-seronegative. Sample: PBMCs. The chain employs TRBV5-4 and TRBJ2-2, with TRBD2 matching over 10 bases. CDR3 sequence (DNA): TGTGCCAGCAGCTTGCTAGCGGGAGAACAGGGGGGGGCCACCGGGGAGCTGTTTTTT. It yields the protein CASSLLAGEQGGATGELFF.